The 3 T cell receptor beta chains reported below all come from one sample, sequenced in a study of tumor-infiltrating lymphocytes in primary liver carcinoma. Co-extraction of both nucleic acids (RNA and DNA) used about 19-33 mg of unsorted bulk tissue. A primer in the constant region served to generate TCR beta cDNA from 500 ng of total RNA. Generation of the TCR beta libraries relied on three nested multiplex PCR rounds using slightly modified ARM-PCR. PCR rounds one and two used TRBV1-TRBV30 forward primers with a C-beta reverse primer for around 9 cycles each. Each CDR3 protein gets one entry after TCRdb re-called the multiplex PCR reads with MiXCR. This repertoire shows over 100,000 distinct CDR3 sequences, around 65% found once; its top ten account for 8.1%. Input material: tumor-adjacent normal liver tissue. All receptors come from a woman between 55 and 75 years old with primary liver carcinoma and hepatitis B virus infection.

A note on this clonotype: A read error may account for a junction end that differs from germline. This chain joins TRBV29-1 and TRBJ1-1; D call uncertain. The CDR3 spans 14 residues. Germline assignment: CDR1 SQVTM and CDR2 ANQGSEA. CDR3 DNA sequence: TGCAGCGTTTCAGTACGGACGTGTAGCACTGATGCTTTCTTT. It translates to CSVSVRTCSTDAFF.

As concerns this clonotype: Its ends do not fully match the called genes, so a read error is possible. The rearrangement uses TRBV6-5 and TRBJ2-6, with D possibly matching TRBD2 (6 bases). The CDR3 spans 14 residues. Looked up from germline, CDR1 is MNHEY and CDR2 is SVGAGI. CDR3 sequence: CASGWDSGANVPTF. The CDR3 DNA sequence: TGTGCCAGCGGTTGGGACTCTGGGGCCAACGTCCCGACTTTC.

The chain carries TRBV11-2 and TRBJ2-1, with D perhaps matching TRBD2 (6 bases). CDR1 is SGHAT, CDR2 FQNNGV, per germline. The CDR3 totals 15 residues. Trimming cost V 5 bases and J 3 bases, with 14 bases left between them. CDR3 in DNA: TGTGCCAGCAGCGTCGGGACTGTGGACTACAATGAGCAGTTCTTC. Amino acids: CASSVGTVDYNEQFF.